A selection of T cell receptor beta chains follows, all from one sample in a study of T cell responses to AZD1222 COVID-19 vaccine. Repertoires were generated with immunoSEQ multiplex PCR, while TCRdb's copy carries only in-frame clones and drops some. The sample lists more than 110,000 clones; 80% to 95% were seen once. Sample: peripheral blood, taken 28 days after the second AZD1222 dose. These receptors all come from an adult who received the AZD1222 COVID-19 vaccine. Each CDR3 is given with its conserved first and last residue. D genes are given only for firm matches. Clone sizes are given selectively: once, few, many, or a class where the clone is expanded.

d_gene: TRBD2; j_gene: TRBJ2-1; abundance: -; v_gene: TRBV7-3; CDR3aa: CASSLRLAGYNEQFF; CDR3nt: TGTGCCAGCAGCTTGCGACTAGCGGGCTACAATGAGCAGTTCTTC
d_gene: -; j_gene: TRBJ1-1; abundance: -; v_gene: TRBV7-9; CDR3aa: CASSARDTSYTEAFF; CDR3nt: TGTGCCAGCAGCGCGCGGGACACTTCTTACACTGAAGCTTTCTTT
d_gene: -; j_gene: TRBJ2-1; abundance: -; v_gene: TRBV29-1; CDR3aa: CSVEPGLRTLGQFF; CDR3nt: TGCAGCGTTGAGCCGGGACTCCGAACCCTGGGGCAGTTCTTC
d_gene: -; j_gene: TRBJ2-7; abundance: -; v_gene: TRBV6-6; CDR3aa: CASSGGYEQYF; CDR3nt: TGTGCCAGCAGTGGGGGCTACGAGCAGTACTTC
d_gene: -; j_gene: TRBJ2-1; abundance: -; v_gene: TRBV7-3; CDR3aa: CASSHQTGGSLAGPNEQFF; CDR3nt: TGTGCCAGCAGCCACCAGACAGGGGGGAGTCTAGCGGGCCCCAATGAGCAGTTCTTC
d_gene: -; j_gene: TRBJ2-4; abundance: -; v_gene: TRBV6-5; CDR3aa: CASSYSFGKNIQYF; CDR3nt: TGTGCCAGCAGTTACTCTTTTGGAAAAAACATTCAGTACTTC
d_gene: -; j_gene: TRBJ2-7; abundance: -; v_gene: TRBV19; CDR3aa: CASSIASLSYEQYF; CDR3nt: TGTGCCAGTAGTATAGCCAGTCTCTCCTACGAGCAGTACTTC
d_gene: -; j_gene: TRBJ1-1; abundance: -; v_gene: TRBV27; CDR3aa: CASRRRNTEAFF; CDR3nt: TGTGCCAGCCGGCGCAGGAACACTGAAGCTTTCTTT
d_gene: -; j_gene: TRBJ1-3; abundance: -; v_gene: TRBV5-8; CDR3aa: CAVGTGPGNTIYF; CDR3nt: TGTGCCGTTGGAACAGGGCCTGGAAACACCATATATTTT
d_gene: -; j_gene: TRBJ2-7; abundance: -; v_gene: TRBV27; CDR3aa: CASSPSRATSRQYF; CDR3nt: TGTGCCAGCAGTCCCTCTCGGGCCACCTCCAGGCAGTACTTC
d_gene: -; j_gene: TRBJ1-1; abundance: -; v_gene: TRBV20-1; CDR3aa: CSAGYNEAFF; CDR3nt: TGCAGTGCTGGTTACAATGAAGCTTTCTTT
d_gene: TRBD2; j_gene: TRBJ2-1; abundance: -; v_gene: TRBV5-1; CDR3aa: CASSLDPGTSGRSSYNEQFF; CDR3nt: TGCGCCAGCAGCTTGGATCCCGGGACTAGCGGGCGGAGCTCCTACAATGAGCAGTTCTTC
d_gene: -; j_gene: TRBJ1-5; abundance: -; v_gene: TRBV10-3; CDR3aa: CATLNPEGVNQPQHF; CDR3nt: TGTGCCACCCTAAACCCGGAGGGGGTCAATCAGCCCCAGCATTTT
d_gene: -; j_gene: TRBJ1-2; abundance: -; v_gene: TRBV7-2; CDR3aa: CASSLALGAEVYGYTF; CDR3nt: TGTGCCAGCAGCTTAGCGTTGGGGGCGGAGGTCTATGGCTACACCTTC
d_gene: -; j_gene: TRBJ1-1; abundance: -; v_gene: TRBV5-5; CDR3aa: CASTLGAEAFF; CDR3nt: TGTGCCAGCACCCTTGGCGCTGAAGCTTTCTTT
d_gene: -; j_gene: TRBJ1-4; abundance: -; v_gene: TRBV6-1; CDR3aa: CASSESPLEKLFF; CDR3nt: TGTGCCAGCAGTGAGTCGCCCCTTGAAAAACTGTTTTTT
d_gene: TRBD2; j_gene: TRBJ2-1; abundance: few; v_gene: TRBV29-1; CDR3aa: CSGSAGGSYNEQFF; CDR3nt: TGCAGCGGATCAGCGGGAGGGTCCTACAATGAGCAGTTCTTC
d_gene: TRBD1; j_gene: TRBJ1-6; abundance: few; v_gene: TRBV5-4; CDR3aa: CASSTDRGLAPLHF; CDR3nt: TGTGCCAGCAGCACGGACAGGGGTTTAGCACCCCTCCACTTT
d_gene: TRBD1; j_gene: TRBJ1-1; abundance: once; v_gene: TRBV9; CDR3aa: CASSSRTGGIEMNTEAFF; CDR3nt: TGTGCCAGCAGCTCCCGGACAGGGGGCATTGAAATGAACACTGAAGCTTTCTTT
d_gene: -; j_gene: TRBJ1-3; abundance: -; v_gene: TRBV15; CDR3aa: CATSRDLLVGNTIYF; CDR3nt: TGTGCCACCAGCAGAGATCTTCTGGTAGGAAACACCATATATTTT
d_gene: -; j_gene: TRBJ1-1; abundance: -; v_gene: TRBV5-1; CDR3aa: CASSPGRGGTEAFF; CDR3nt: TGCGCCAGCAGCCCGGGACGGGGCGGGACTGAAGCTTTCTTT
d_gene: TRBD1; j_gene: TRBJ2-2; abundance: -; v_gene: TRBV9; CDR3aa: CASSTNTGGYTGELFF; CDR3nt: TGTGCCAGCAGCACAAATACAGGGGGCTATACCGGGGAGCTGTTTTTT
d_gene: -; j_gene: TRBJ2-7; abundance: -; v_gene: TRBV3-1/TRBV3-2; CDR3aa: CASSTWGEQYF; CDR3nt: TGTGCCAGCAGCACCTGGGGCGAGCAGTACTTC
d_gene: -; j_gene: TRBJ2-7; abundance: -; v_gene: TRBV29-1; CDR3aa: CSAGEGPYEQYF; CDR3nt: TGCAGCGCAGGGGAAGGTCCTTACGAGCAGTACTTC
d_gene: TRBD1; j_gene: TRBJ1-6; abundance: -; v_gene: TRBV5-5; CDR3aa: CASSAQTGGYSPLHF; CDR3nt: TGTGCCAGCAGCGCACAGACAGGGGGTTATTCACCCCTCCACTTT
d_gene: -; j_gene: TRBJ1-2; abundance: -; v_gene: TRBV10-2; CDR3aa: CASSQDLYGYTF; CDR3nt: TGCGCCAGCAGCCAAGACCTCTATGGCTACACCTTC
d_gene: TRBD1; j_gene: TRBJ1-4; abundance: once; v_gene: TRBV6-5; CDR3aa: CASSYSSQGVLFF; CDR3nt: TGTGCCAGCAGTTACTCGAGTCAGGGGGTTTTGTTTTTT
d_gene: -; j_gene: TRBJ1-1; abundance: -; v_gene: TRBV11-2; CDR3aa: CASSPLAGGGTEAFF; CDR3nt: TGTGCCAGCAGCCCCCTGGCTGGGGGCGGGACTGAAGCTTTCTTT
d_gene: -; j_gene: TRBJ2-3; abundance: -; v_gene: TRBV5-1; CDR3aa: CASSFGVTTPYTDTQYF; CDR3nt: TGCGCCAGCAGCTTTGGGGTGACGACCCCCTACACAGATACGCAGTATTTT